The clone carrying this T cell receptor (beta chain) was seen only once. Antigen specificity is unknown. Trimming cost V 6 bases and J 3 bases, with 18 bases left between them. Per the germline V gene, CDR1 is MNHEY and CDR2 is SMNVEV (reference sequence). The CDR3 spans 16 residues. The data are from a study of shared clonotypes between healthy human individuals. Study information: CD4 naive and memory got three plates each, CD8 naive two, CD8 memory one.

Here immunoSEQ multiplex PCR was the method, and the copy in TCRdb shows in-frame clones only, minus some. The sample includes about 2.4 million clones, under 95% of them seen just once. The investigators split CD4+ cells into a CD45RA+ naive subset and a CD45RA-negative memory subset. Study findings and constraints: Naive CD4 clonotype sharing across a few donors was 5% to 6%.

The gene calls are TRBV27 and TRBJ2-1, with D tentatively TRBD2 (6 bases). The clonotype was recovered from a man aged 18 to 29 in good health. Some clones in this sample may be carry-over from other donors' samples. Sequencing input: naive CD4+ T cells from PBMCs. This sample's subset: CD45RA+ positively selected. DNA for the CDR3: TGTGCCAGCAGCTCCCCCCCCAGCGGGTACTACAATGAGCAGTTCTTC. Its protein product is CASSSPPSGYYNEQFF.